The T cell receptor (beta chain) under discussion was sequenced for a study of CD8+CD57+ T cells in acquired aplastic anemia (dated by TCRdb to the late 2010s). Regarding the complete study: On average, sorted CD4+ and CD8+ cells yielded 3.2 ug of extracted DNA, with a range of about 0.17 to 27.4 ug. CD8+CD57+ expansion was defined as a frequency above the mean frequency observed in healthy subjects. Overall study results and their limits: Around 27 CD8+ CDR3 sequences were found to be shared between patients and controls, but these sequences appeared to be highly expressed in patients and within the immunodominant clones of the patients. Between patients and healthy controls, no significant difference in CD8+ Simpson's diversity was found (P=0.060).

This clonotype showed up many times. It lacks a known antigen. No much larger clonotype is one base removed from it; base qualities were not supplied. Patients chosen for sequencing had shown expansion of CD8+CD57+ cells by flow cytometry. Every patient had severe acquired aplastic anemia, diagnosed using the International Study of Aplastic Anemia and Agranulocytosis and Camitta criteria. Patients had received no therapy at the time of blood sampling. The study deep-sequenced TCR repertoires of sorted CD4+ and CD8+ blood T cells from severe aplastic anemia patients and healthy subjects. In the USA, patient enrollment took place under clinicaltrials.gov protocols 00001620, 01623167, 00001397, 00071045, 00081523 and 00961064. Ficoll-Paque density gradient centrifugation was used to isolate peripheral blood mononuclear cells. Before DNA was extracted, CD4+ and CD8+ T cells were sorted using either FACS or magnetic beads.

Genomic DNA served as template for TCR beta VDJ combination and CDR3 sequence profiling. An Illumina HiSeq 2000 was used for TCR repertoire sequencing. In the source study's methods: TRBV/TRBJ rearrangement plots, CDR3 size and DJ length profiles, and Simpson's diversity index were used to assess repertoires. Whichever DNA sequence was most abundant in the deep sequencing data was defined as the immunodominant clone. CDR3 amino acid sequences were checked for sharing across subjects and were also compared against the VDJdb database and published repertoires. The public reads were quality trimmed at Q25 with fastp and then assembled into clones with MiXCR by TCRdb, keeping productive beta chains. Records with the same CDR3 protein are collapsed into one entry carrying the most frequent genes and DNA. V and J calls and clone size were set by TCRdb, not the authors. The sample includes about 160,000 distinct CDR3 sequences, with 47% observed a single time. The top ten hold around 3% of the sample.

Source material: sorted CD4+, CD8+, or CD8+CD57+ T cells (not recorded which) from PBMCs. This clonotype originated in a human donor with aplastic anemia.

The DNA is TGTGCCAGCAGCACAATGGACAGCCTCATTAACTATGGCTACACCTTC. It is translated as CASSTMDSLINYGYTF. This receptor chain uses TRBV5-6 and TRBJ1-2; the D gene is possibly TRBD1, with 6 bases matching. Its CDR3 holds 16 amino acids, cysteine through phenylalanine. The sequence is cut down to CDR3 DNA, 48 bases in frame from base 1. CDR1 and CDR2, looked up from the germline V gene, are SGHDT and YYEEEE. Relative to germline, V is 4 bases shorter and J is 1 base shorter, with 17 bases between their ends.